This note documents a single TCR beta chain sequence. Antigen: not known. TCRdb keeps only in-frame clones here, not all; method: immunoSEQ multiplex PCR. There are some 17,000 clones in the sample; 75% to 85% occur only once, and around 15% lies in the top ten. Germline V CDR1 and CDR2: MNHEY, SVGAGI. This CDR3 has 14 amino acids. V was pared by 6 bases and J by 8 bases, with 6 bases of the junction left unmatched. This sample stems from a study of cytotoxic CD8 clonotypes in ibrutinib-treated CLL. Study-wide background: After a median of about 70 months, about 14 patients stayed remitted and around 12 progressed; responses had been partial in some 25 and complete in 2. Response specimens were obtained following a median treatment duration of around 12 months, with a range of 6 to 36.

Study-level points and caveats: Public clonotypes proved infrequent, and on treatment they shrank or remained steady. Clonality went up at ibrutinib response and then declined back toward baseline at progression.

The sequence came from a human donor with chronic lymphocytic leukemia. The chain recombines TRBV6-5 with TRBJ1-4; 10 bases align to TRBD1. Sample: PBMCs, taken before ibrutinib treatment. The CDR3 nucleotides are TGTGCCAGCAGCTCCGGACAGGGGGACGAAAAACTGTTTTTT. This translates into CASSSGQGDEKLFF.